Sequencing of this T cell receptor beta chain was carried out in a study of blood T cell repertoires in COVID-19. Whole-study context: The study drew acute and convalescent COVID-19 samples from the United States, Italy and Spain. From T cells, B-cell-depleted T cells, or PBMCs came the material, which was cDNA or gDNA.

Original analysis: Nucleated cell number was recorded as an estimate derived from reference gene primer amplification. The method was immunoSEQ multiplex PCR; TCRdb's version includes in-frame clones alone and lacks a portion of them. That table gives V, J and clone size, and the DNA gave D and trimming. This table has 100,000 or so clones, roughly nine tenths appearing once. The J segment lost 6 bases and the V segment lost 1 base, leaving 4 bases of the junction unmatched. CDR1 and CDR2 (germline): MGHRA, YSYEKL. CDR3 length: 14 amino acids. The specimen was peripheral blood. This TCR was sampled from a man aged 45-60 years with acute or convalescent COVID-19. The chain is built from TRBV4-1 and TRBJ1-1; TRBD1 matches at 8 bases. CDR3 region: CASSQGTGTPEAFF. For the CDR3, the DNA is TGCGCCAGCAGCCAAGGGACAGGGACCCCTGAAGCTTTCTTT.